Following are 32 T cell receptor beta chains from one sample sequenced in a study of T cells in tuberculosis (dated by TCRdb to 2017 to 2018). The protocol used for the library was the immunoSEQ multiplex PCR assay. The table comes from immuneACCESS by way of TCRdb, which keeps in-frame sequences with V and J called. Part of the clones is missing from these tables; in studies checked, under half for an unresolved V gene and the rest for unknown reasons. Recorded for this sample are around 45,000 clones; around 94% of them occurred a single time. The ten most abundant clones make up less than 2% of the sample. What was sequenced was PBMCs. Every receptor here comes from a donor between 10 and 35 years old with latent tuberculosis or without tuberculosis infection. Some clones in this sample may be carry-over from other donors' samples.

The rearrangement uses TRBV10-1 and TRBJ2-2; 7 positions agree with TRBD1. The CDR3 covers 16 residues. The V gene's germline CDR1 is WNHNN and CDR2 SYGVQD (reference sequence). The junction had 10 bases not matched to a gene; V was cut back by 3 bases and J by 6 bases. DNA for the CDR3: TGCGCCAGCAGTGACCGAGGGGGCGCTGGGGCCGGGGAGCTGTTTTTT. It specifies CASSDRGGAGAGELFF.

In its sample, this clone was seen once. Because it lacks the conserved phenylalanine or tryptophan at the end, this CDR3 is likely a read error. Because the CDR3's place on the DNA is in doubt, the DNA is left out and the CDR3 is given as listed by TCRdb. The chain is built from TRBV29-1 and TRBJ2-2; whether TRBD1, the table's D call, matches the DNA was not checked. Germline assignment: CDR1 SQVTM and CDR2 ANQGSEA. The CDR3 is made up of 8 amino acids, end residues included. The CDR3 protein is CSVAGQVV.

The V and J genes are TRBV5-4 and TRBJ1-1; D is ambiguous. CDR1 SGHNT and CDR2 YYREEE come from the germline V gene (reference sequence). CDR3 size: 14 residues. V lost 3 bases to trimming and J lost 1 base, with 10 bases between them. The CDR3 DNA reads as TGTGCCAGCAGCTATTGGAACAGGAACACTGAAGCTTTCTTT. Its protein is CASSYWNRNTEAFF.

The chain recombines TRBV7-2 with TRBJ2-7, with D possibly being TRBD1 (5 bases). Germline loops: CDR1 SGHTA, CDR2 FQGNSA. This CDR3 has 15 amino acids. With 4 bases removed from V and 6 bases from J, the gap between germline ends came to 19 bases. CDR3 in DNA: TGTGCCAGCAGCTCGTTGGGGCCCGGTTTTCGCGAGCAGTACTTC. It is translated as CASSSLGPGFREQYF.

In this sample, this clone turned up once. This sequence joins TRBV7-2 and TRBJ2-7; no clear D. Germline V gives CDR1 SGHTA, CDR2 FQGNSA. This CDR3 contains 11 residues. V gave up 5 bases and J gave up 2 bases, with 4 bases separating them. The CDR3: CASSVTYEQYF. Here the CDR3 DNA reads TGTGCCAGCAGCGTAACCTACGAGCAGTACTTC.

This clone was counted a single time. V gene TRBV7-9 combines with J gene TRBJ2-1; 14 bases are shared with TRBD2. CDR1 and CDR2 from the germline V gene are SEHNR and FQNEAQ (reference sequence). The CDR3 is 17 residues long. V was clipped by 5 bases and J by 8 bases; unmatched bases: 11. DNA of the CDR3: TGTGCCAGCAGCCCGACTAGCGGGAGGGGAGGTTCCGATGAGCAGTTCTTC. It is translated as CASSPTSGRGGSDEQFF. The full variable domain, its missing parts supplied by reference TRBV7-9 and TRBJ2-1, is DTGVSQNPRHKITKRGQNVTFRCDPISEHNRLYWYRQTLGQGPEFLTYFQNEAQLEKSRLLSDRFSAERPKGSFSTLEIQRTEQGDSAMYLCASSPTSGRGGSDEQFFGPGTRLTVL.

V is TRBV5-5 and J is TRBJ2-7; 11 bases match TRBD2. The CDR3 has 16 amino acids. CDR1 SGHKS and CDR2 YYEKEE come from the germline V gene (reference sequence). V lost 4 bases and J lost 1; bases outside the gene matches: 7. The CDR3 DNA sequence: TGTGCCAGCAGCCAGGGACTAGCGGAGATATCCTACGAGCAGTACTTC. Amino acid sequence: CASSQGLAEISYEQYF.

The gene calls are TRBV5-6 and TRBJ1-1; D may be TRBD1 (5 bases). The V end was cut by 1 base, the J end by 3 bases, with 16 bases between. Germline V gene lookup returns CDR1 SGHDT and CDR2 YYEEEE. This CDR3 is 16 amino acids long. CDR3 DNA sequence: TGTGCCAGCAGCTTGTGGGGGAGGGGCGGGTACACTGAAGCTTTCTTT. Translation gives CASSLWGRGGYTEAFF.

The V gene is TRBV25-1, the J gene TRBJ2-1; TRBD1 agrees at 9 bases. The germline V gene encodes CDR1 MGHDK and CDR2 SYGVNS. V lost 3 bases, J lost 2 bases, and 11 bases stayed unmatched. This CDR3 region has 18 residues. Here the CDR3 DNA reads TGTGCCAGCAGTGACCAACGACAGGGGGGGCTCACCTACAATGAGCAGTTCTTC. Its protein product is CASSDQRQGGLTYNEQFF.

This sequence joins TRBV4-3 and TRBJ2-5; D perhaps matches TRBD2 (6 bases). The V and J ends lost 0 bases and 3 bases respectively, with 8 bases between them. The CDR3 has 14 residues. Germline V gene lookup returns CDR1 LGHNA and CDR2 YSLEER. As DNA, the CDR3 is TGCGCCAGCAGCCAAGAGGTAGCGGAAGAGACCCAGTACTTC. Residues: CASSQEVAEETQYF.

The table lists this clone with a few counts. V usage is TRBV6-5 and J usage is TRBJ2-5, with a possible D match to TRBD1 (6 bases). The ends were cut back, 3 bases at V and 3 bases at J, with 14 bases in the middle. The CDR3 extends over 15 amino acids. The germline CDR1 and CDR2 sequences are MNHEY and SVGAGI. CDR3 DNA: TGTGCCAGCAGTTATACCGGGACACCTAAAGAGACCCAGTACTTC. Translated, it gives CASSYTGTPKETQYF.

This chain uses TRBV5-6 with TRBJ2-7, with a weak D call TRBD2 (5 bases). Germline CDR1 SGHDT, CDR2 YYEEEE. The CDR3 sequence is 13 residues long. V lost 0 bases and J 5 bases, leaving 9 bases between the germline ends. The CDR3 reads CASSLVRGDEQYF. CDR3 in DNA: TGTGCCAGCAGCTTGGTCCGGGGAGACGAGCAGTACTTC.

The V gene is TRBV5-6, the J gene TRBJ1-5; D remains unclear. CDR3 length: 12 residues. CDR1 is SGHDT and CDR2 is YYEEEE in the germline V gene. Trimming took off 2 bases at V and 7 bases at J, with 7 bases between the two ends. The CDR3, as DNA: TGTGCCAGCAGCTTCTCGGGGCAGCCCCAGCATTTT. Protein: CASSFSGQPQHF.

The chain has TRBV7-2 and TRBJ1-2; 11 nucleotides agree with TRBD1. This CDR3 has 14 amino acids. Germline V gene data show CDR1 as SGHTA and CDR2 as FQGNSA. J was trimmed by 7 bases and V by 1 base; bases with no gene match: 2. CDR3 protein: CASSLVGTGGGYTF. The CDR3 DNA is TGTGCCAGCAGCTTAGTAGGGACAGGGGGTGGCTACACCTTC.

V and J are TRBV7-2 and TRBJ2-3; 10 nucleotides agree with TRBD1. V lost 3 bases, J lost 2 bases, and 2 bases stayed unmatched. The CDR3 is 15 amino acids. Germline CDR1 reads SGHTA; CDR2 reads FQGNSA. CDR3 in amino acids: CASSFRQGATDTQYF. The CDR3 DNA reads TGTGCCAGCAGCTTCCGACAGGGGGCCACAGATACGCAGTATTTT.

This clone was detected only once. CDR3 loop: CASSQFTASQGAYEQYF. In nucleotides, the CDR3 is TGCGCCAGCAGTCAATTTACGGCGAGCCAGGGGGCATACGAGCAGTACTTC. The genes are TRBV23-1 and TRBJ2-7, with 8 positions matching TRBD1. TRBV23-1 is classed as an ORF, of uncertain function. This CDR3 has 17 residues. J was trimmed by 4 bases and V by 1 base; bases with no gene match: 12.

V usage is TRBV7-8 and J usage is TRBJ2-1; 9 bases agree with TRBD2. The CDR3 sequence is 17 residues long. After removal of 5 bases from V and 5 bases from J, the junction contained 13 bases not matched to a gene. Germline V CDR1 and CDR2: SGHVS, FQNEAQ. CDR3 residues: CASSPRIAGVGDNEQFF. CDR3 nucleotide sequence: TGTGCCAGCAGCCCTAGGATAGCGGGAGTCGGTGACAATGAGCAGTTCTTC. Supplemented by reference TRBV7-8 and TRBJ2-1, the full variable domain reads GAGVSQSPRYKVAKRGQDVALRCDPISGHVSLFWYQQALGQGPEFLTYFQNEAQLDKSGLPSDRFFAERPEGSVSTLKIQRTQQEDSAVYLCASSPRIAGVGDNEQFFGPGTRLTVL.

This clone was seen just once. The chain uses TRBV5-1 and TRBJ2-7; maybe TRBD2 (5 bases). The germline V gene has CDR1 SGHRS and CDR2 YFSETQ. The CDR3 spans 14 residues. Trimming took 0 bases from V and 0 from J, leaving 7 bases between them. CDR3 sequence: CASSLDGVSYEQYF. DNA for the CDR3: TGCGCCAGCAGCTTGGACGGGGTCTCCTACGAGCAGTACTTC. Complete variable domain (other parts from reference TRBV5-1 and TRBJ2-7): KAGVTQTPRYLIKTRGQQVTLSCSPISGHRSVSWYQQTPGQGLQFLFEYFSETQRNKGNFPGRFSGRQFSNSRSEMNVSTLELGDSALYLCASSLDGVSYEQYFGPGTRLTVT.

The rearrangement links TRBV7-8 to TRBJ2-5; D may be TRBD1 (6 bases). Germline lookup yields CDR1 SGHVS and CDR2 FQNEAQ. The length of the CDR3 is 15 residues. V lost 0 bases, J lost 1 base, and 9 bases lay in between. The CDR3 sequence is CASSLATGFQETQYF. The CDR3 nucleotides read TGTGCCAGCAGCTTAGCGACAGGTTTCCAAGAGACCCAGTACTTC. Complete variable domain (other parts from reference TRBV7-8 and TRBJ2-5): GAGVSQSPRYKVAKRGQDVALRCDPISGHVSLFWYQQALGQGPEFLTYFQNEAQLDKSGLPSDRFFAERPEGSVSTLKIQRTQQEDSAVYLCASSLATGFQETQYFGPGTRLLVL.

V gene TRBV28 combines with J gene TRBJ1-3, with D perhaps matching TRBD1 (5 bases). Between the trimmed V and J ends, which lost 4 bases and 0 bases, there was a span of 10 bases. From germline, CDR1 is MDHEN and CDR2 SYDVKM. This CDR3 has 15 amino acids. The CDR3: CASSSGLFSGNTIYF. Written as DNA, the CDR3 is TGTGCCAGCAGTTCGGGACTCTTCTCTGGAAACACCATATATTTT.

The chain carries TRBV28 and TRBJ1-3; no firm D call. The CDR3 has 16 amino acids. Germline-derived CDR1 and CDR2 are MDHEN and SYDVKM. The V and J ends lost 2 bases and 0 bases respectively, with 11 bases between them. The CDR3 nucleotides are TGTGCCAGCAGTTTAGGAGGGCACTCCTCTGGAAACACCATATATTTT. This sequence encodes CASSLGGHSSGNTIYF.

The chain joins TRBV19 to TRBJ2-1; D is unclear. CDR1 and CDR2 (germline): LNHDA, SQIVND (reference sequence). The CDR3 extends over 16 amino acids. V was pared by 2 bases and J by 3 bases, with 14 bases between. The CDR3 here is CASSIPPSGGYNEQFF. The CDR3 coding sequence is TGTGCCAGTAGTATACCCCCTAGTGGCGGCTACAATGAGCAGTTCTTC.

The genes are TRBV13 and TRBJ2-2; tentatively, D is TRBD1 (6 bases). This CDR3 has 13 amino acids. CDR1 is PRHDT and CDR2 is FYEKMQ in the germline V gene (reference sequence). V lost 5 bases and J lost 7, with 11 bases in between. CDR3 residues: CASSQSGVGELFF. For the CDR3, the DNA is TGTGCCAGCAGCCAGTCAGGGGTCGGGGAGCTGTTTTTT.

This chain joins TRBV5-6 and TRBJ2-2; 8 bases are shared with TRBD2. The CDR3 runs 15 residues. Germline trimming cut 1 base from V and 5 bases from J; bases unmatched to any gene: 4. The germline CDR1 and CDR2 sequences are SGHDT and YYEEEE. CDR3 DNA sequence: TGTGCCAGCAGCTTGACGGGAGGGCCGACCGGGGAGCTGTTTTTT. As protein: CASSLTGGPTGELFF.

This chain joins TRBV6-5 and TRBJ1-1; TRBD1 agrees at 7 bases. CDR3 length equals 14 residues. The germline CDR1 and CDR2 sequences are MNHEY and SVGAGI. Losses at the gene ends were 5 bases for V and 5 bases for J; bases not matched to a gene: 8. The DNA of the CDR3 is TGTGCCAGCAGTAGAGACAGGGACGTGACTGAAGCTTTCTTT. It yields the protein CASSRDRDVTEAFF.

The V and J genes are TRBV7-9 and TRBJ1-4; tentative D call: TRBD1 (6 bases). This CDR3 has 15 amino acids. CDR1 and CDR2 (germline): SEHNR, FQNEAQ (reference sequence). V shed 5 bases and J shed 8 bases, with 18 bases lying between them. The CDR3 coding sequence is TGTGCCAGCAGCGCTAGGCTACAGGGCGGAGAAAAACTGTTTTTT. Translation gives CASSARLQGGEKLFF.

The chain links TRBV19 to TRBJ2-7; tentatively, D is TRBD2 (6 bases). The V end was cut by 6 bases, the J end by 2 bases, with 17 bases between. The germline gives CDR1 LNHDA, CDR2 SQIVND (reference sequence). This CDR3 has 15 amino acids. The CDR3 bases are TGTGCCAGTAGCCTAGGGATCGGGAGTGCCTACGAGCAGTACTTC. It specifies CASSLGIGSAYEQYF.

The V gene is TRBV10-1, the J gene TRBJ1-1; possibly TRBD1 for D (5 bases). Trimming took off 6 bases at V and 4 bases at J, with 21 bases between the two ends. CDR1 is WNHNN, CDR2 SYGVQD, per germline (reference sequence). The CDR3 runs 16 residues. CDR3 loop: CASSLVRGGRGTEAFF. The CDR3 coding sequence is TGCGCCAGCAGCCTGGTTAGGGGCGGTCGTGGCACTGAAGCTTTCTTT.

This chain links TRBV5-1 with TRBJ2-3, with TRBD1 as a possible D gene (5 bases). Germline V CDR1 and CDR2: SGHRS, YFSETQ. This CDR3 is built from 14 residues. V was clipped by 4 bases and J by 2 bases, with 11 bases between them. The CDR3 bases are TGCGCCAGCAGCGGGCAGGGTGCCACAGATACGCAGTATTTT. This codes for CASSGQGATDTQYF.

V usage is TRBV7-2 and J usage is TRBJ2-7; the match to TRBD2 covers 10 bases. The germline CDR1 and CDR2 sequences are SGHTA and FQGNSA. The CDR3 spans 16 residues. J was trimmed by 3 bases and V by 4 bases; bases with no gene match: 9. The CDR3 loop reads CASSYPLAGVGYEQYF. In DNA, the CDR3 is TGTGCCAGCAGCTACCCCCTAGCGGGAGTCGGCTACGAGCAGTACTTC.

V and J are TRBV6-1 and TRBJ2-7, with TRBD1 as a possible D gene (6 bases). V shed 6 bases and J shed 4 bases, with 10 bases lying between them. The CDR3 has 12 amino acids. Germline assignment: CDR1 MNHNS and CDR2 SASEGT. CDR3 residues: CASRPQGYEQYF. CDR3 sequence (DNA): TGTGCCAGCAGACCACAGGGATACGAGCAGTACTTC.

The rearrangement links TRBV30 to TRBJ1-1, with D unclear. This CDR3 contains 14 residues. Germline CDR1 is GTSNPN and CDR2 is SVGIG (reference sequence). Trimming stripped 2 bases from V and 0 bases from J, with 10 bases between. DNA of the CDR3: TGTGCCTGGAGTAAAGGGAGGGTGAACACTGAAGCTTTCTTT. This gives the protein CAWSKGRVNTEAFF.